The clone carrying this TCR beta chain has a count of ten or more. The data were taken from a study of T cells in Graves' hyperthyroidism and ophthalmopathy. These patients, aged 18 to 65, had recently diagnosed hyperthyroidism lasting under 2 months. The V gene's germline CDR1 is MNHNS and CDR2 SASEGT. This CDR3 is 14 amino acids long. V was trimmed by 4 bases and J by 5 bases, leaving 12 bases between them. RNA transcripts gave rise to amplified TCR beta CDR3 regions. The TCR CDR3 was amplified in a first-round RT-PCR using the HTBI primer set. One entry per CDR3 protein, called by TCRdb with MiXCR from the multiplex PCR reads. This sample has about 320,000 distinct CDR3 sequences, with approximately 17% found just once.

The specimen was blood. This rearrangement joins TRBV6-1 to TRBJ2-1; D might be TRBD2 (5 bases). This TCR came from a man between 25 and 39 years old with Graves' hyperthyroidism. The CDR3 reads CASSATEGHNEQFF. The CDR3 DNA is TGTGCCAGCAGTGCCACCGAGGGTCACAATGAGCAGTTCTTC.